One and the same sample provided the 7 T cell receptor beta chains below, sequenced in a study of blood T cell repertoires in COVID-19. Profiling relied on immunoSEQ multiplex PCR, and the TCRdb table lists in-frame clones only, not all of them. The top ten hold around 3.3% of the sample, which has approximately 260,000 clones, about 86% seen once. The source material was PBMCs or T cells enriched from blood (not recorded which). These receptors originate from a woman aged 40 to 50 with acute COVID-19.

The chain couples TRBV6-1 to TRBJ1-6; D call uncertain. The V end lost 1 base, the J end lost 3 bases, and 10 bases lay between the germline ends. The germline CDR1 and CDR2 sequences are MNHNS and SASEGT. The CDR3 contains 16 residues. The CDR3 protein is CASSEVTTDYNSPLHF. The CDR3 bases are TGTGCCAGCAGTGAAGTTACAACAGACTATAATTCACCCCTCCACTTT.

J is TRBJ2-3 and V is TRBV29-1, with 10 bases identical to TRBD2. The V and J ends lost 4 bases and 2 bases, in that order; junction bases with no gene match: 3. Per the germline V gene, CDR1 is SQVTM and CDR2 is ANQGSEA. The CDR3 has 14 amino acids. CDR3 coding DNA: TGCAGCGTTGCGGGGACTAGCGACACAGATACGCAGTATTTT. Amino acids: CSVAGTSDTDTQYF.

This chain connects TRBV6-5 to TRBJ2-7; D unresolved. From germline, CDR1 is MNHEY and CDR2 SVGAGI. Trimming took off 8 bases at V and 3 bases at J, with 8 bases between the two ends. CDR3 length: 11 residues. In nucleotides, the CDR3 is TGTGCCAGCGTGCGCAACTACGAGCAGTACTTC. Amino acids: CASVRNYEQYF.

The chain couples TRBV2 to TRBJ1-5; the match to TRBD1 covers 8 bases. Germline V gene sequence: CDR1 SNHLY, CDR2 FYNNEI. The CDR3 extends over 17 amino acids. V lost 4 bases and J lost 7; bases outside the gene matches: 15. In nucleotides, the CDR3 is TGTGCCAGCAGTGGAGGGGCAGGGGGCGACCTGGGGCAGCCCCAGCATTTT. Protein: CASSGGAGGDLGQPQHF.

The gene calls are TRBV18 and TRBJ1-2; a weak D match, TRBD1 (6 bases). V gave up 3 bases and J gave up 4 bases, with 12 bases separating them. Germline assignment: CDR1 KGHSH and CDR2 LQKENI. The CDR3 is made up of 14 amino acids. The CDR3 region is CASSPAGVRYGYTF. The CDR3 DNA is TGTGCCAGCTCACCCGCAGGGGTACGCTATGGCTACACCTTC.

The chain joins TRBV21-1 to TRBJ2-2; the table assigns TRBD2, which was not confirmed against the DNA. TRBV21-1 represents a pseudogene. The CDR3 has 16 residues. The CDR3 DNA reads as TGTGCCAGCAGCAGAGCGGGAGAGGGAGGCACCGGGGAGCTGTTTTTT. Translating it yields CASSRAGEGGTGELFF.

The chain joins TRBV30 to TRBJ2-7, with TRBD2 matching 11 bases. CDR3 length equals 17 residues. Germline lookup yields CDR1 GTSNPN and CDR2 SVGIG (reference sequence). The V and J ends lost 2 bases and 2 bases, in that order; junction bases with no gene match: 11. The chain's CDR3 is CAWSKFRTSGLPYEQYF. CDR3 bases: TGTGCCTGGAGTAAGTTCCGGACTAGCGGGCTGCCCTACGAGCAGTACTTC.